A single sample gave rise to the 27 T cell receptor beta chains below, sequenced in a study of blood T cell repertoires in COVID-19. This table comes from immunoSEQ multiplex PCR, and its TCRdb copy is limited to in-frame clones, with some not included. The table records roughly 180,000 clones, about 85% of them present only once. Sequenced material: peripheral blood. All receptors come from a man aged 18-30 years with acute or convalescent COVID-19.

The rearrangement uses TRBV5-4 and TRBJ1-4; 10 bases are shared with TRBD1. The CDR3 runs to 15 residues. The germline V gene has CDR1 SGHNT and CDR2 YYREEE (reference sequence). J was trimmed by 8 bases and V by 4 bases; bases with no gene match: 8. CDR3 region: CASSPGDRGGEKLFF. The DNA for the CDR3 is TGTGCCAGCAGCCCAGGGGACAGGGGAGGGGAAAAACTGTTTTTT.

This clone was seen a single time. The chain joins TRBV25-1 to TRBJ1-2; possible D gene TRBD1, 6 bases. V dropped 1 base and J dropped 0 bases, with 18 bases sitting between them. This CDR3 is built from 18 residues. Germline lookup yields CDR1 MGHDK and CDR2 SYGVNS. The CDR3 here is CASSEFKGGEEANYGYTF. The DNA for the CDR3 is TGTGCCAGCAGTGAATTTAAAGGGGGGGAAGAAGCTAACTATGGCTACACCTTC.

The J gene is TRBJ1-1, the V gene TRBV10-1; D might be TRBD1 (5 bases). In germline, CDR1 is WNHNN, CDR2 SYGVQD (reference sequence). The length of the CDR3 is 14 residues. The germline V and J ends were trimmed by 2 bases and 2 bases, with 9 bases remaining between them. CDR3 DNA sequence: TGCGCCAGCAGTGAGAGCTGGGGCAACACTGAAGCTTTCTTT. Its translation is CASSESWGNTEAFF.

J is TRBJ2-1 and V is TRBV11-2, with 10 bases identical to TRBD2. Losses at the gene ends were 4 bases for V and 5 bases for J; bases not matched to a gene: 5. The CDR3 has 15 amino acids. CDR1 SGHAT and CDR2 FQNNGV come from the germline V gene. CDR3 sequence (DNA): TGTGCCAGCAGCTCCCTAGCGGGGGAGCACAATGAGCAGTTCTTC. Protein: CASSSLAGEHNEQFF. The full variable domain, in which reference TRBV11-2 and TRBJ2-1 provide the parts outside the CDR3, is EAGVAQSPRYKIIEKRQSVAFWCNPISGHATLYWYQQILGQGPKLLIQFQNNGVVDDSQLPKDRFSAERLKGVDSTLKIQPAKLEDSAVYLCASSSLAGEHNEQFFGPGTRLTVL.

This chain links TRBV5-1 with TRBJ2-5, with D perhaps matching TRBD2 (5 bases). CDR3 length: 12 residues. The germline V gene has CDR1 SGHRS and CDR2 YFSETQ. V lost 4 bases to trimming and J lost 5 bases, with 9 bases between them. The CDR3: CASSTGFETQYF. The CDR3 nucleotides are TGCGCCAGCAGCACGGGGTTTGAGACCCAGTACTTC.

This chain joins TRBV7-2 and TRBJ2-5; 8 bases match TRBD1. Germline trimming cut 0 bases from V and 7 bases from J; bases unmatched to any gene: 4. The CDR3 is 14 amino acids. The germline V gene encodes CDR1 SGHTA and CDR2 FQGNSA. CDR3 protein: CASSLADRAGTQYF. CDR3 DNA sequence: TGTGCCAGCAGCTTAGCGGACAGGGCCGGGACCCAGTACTTC.

This clone has just one count. The chain combines TRBV10-3 with TRBJ2-7; possibly TRBD1 for D (6 bases). There are 12 residues in the CDR3. V was clipped by 6 bases and J by 6 bases, with 12 bases between them. From germline, CDR1 is ENHRY and CDR2 SYGVKD. CDR3 DNA sequence: TGTGCCATCAGCTTACAGGGCTCCGAGCAGTACGTC. As protein: CAISLQGSEQYV.

This chain uses TRBV9 with TRBJ2-3; D is perhaps TRBD2 (5 bases). The CDR3 spans 13 residues. V lost 3 bases to trimming and J lost 7 bases, with 12 bases between them. Germline V gives CDR1 SGDLS, CDR2 YYNGEE. DNA of the CDR3: TGTGCCAGCAGCGAGAGGGAGACGCATACGCAGTATTTT. This sequence encodes CASSERETHTQYF.

This chain connects TRBV5-4 to TRBJ2-5, with D tentatively TRBD2 (6 bases). V was clipped by 0 bases and J by 2 bases, with 11 bases between them. Germline CDR1 and CDR2: SGHNT and YYREEE (reference sequence). This CDR3 is built from 15 residues. This CDR3 reads CASSLEVAEQETQYF. CDR3 DNA: TGTGCCAGCAGCTTGGAGGTAGCGGAGCAAGAGACCCAGTACTTC.

As to this clone: The sample has other DNA sequences that encode this CDR3 too. This chain links TRBV9 with TRBJ1-1; D ambiguous. The CDR3 spans 14 residues. Germline lookup yields CDR1 SGDLS and CDR2 YYNGEE. Trimming removed 0 bases from V and 0 bases from J, with 6 bases in between. CDR3 nucleotide sequence: TGTGCCAGCAGCGTAGACAGCATGAACACTGAAGCTTTCTTT. Translation: CASSVDSMNTEAFF.

The chain is built from TRBV6-5 and TRBJ1-5; D is possibly TRBD1 (5 bases). Trimming cost V 6 bases and J 5 bases, with 14 bases left between them. The CDR3 length is 14 residues. Germline-derived CDR1 and CDR2 are MNHEY and SVGAGI. CDR3 DNA sequence: TGTGCCAGCAGATCACGGGGGTTCGATCAGCCCCAGCATTTT. Translated, it gives CASRSRGFDQPQHF.

In this sample, this clone turned up once. This sequence joins TRBV27 and TRBJ2-1; 9 bases map to TRBD2. CDR1 and CDR2 from the germline V gene are MNHEY and SMNVEV (reference sequence). This CDR3 has 13 amino acids. V dropped 1 base and J dropped 10; count of bases not matched to a gene: 2. The CDR3 reads CASSLFLAGEQFF. The CDR3 DNA follows: TGTGCCAGCAGTTTATTCCTAGCGGGGGAGCAGTTCTTC.

This chain joins TRBV29-1 and TRBJ1-1, with D possibly TRBD1 on 5 matching bases. Trimming took 0 bases from V and 3 from J, leaving 11 bases between them. This CDR3 has 14 residues. From germline, CDR1 is SQVTM and CDR2 ANQGSEA. This CDR3 is CSVEDMGGYTEAFF. The DNA for the CDR3 is TGCAGCGTTGAAGATATGGGGGGATACACTGAAGCTTTCTTT.

The chain links TRBV29-1 to TRBJ2-7; the D gene is possibly TRBD1 (6 bases). This CDR3 comprises 13 residues. CDR1 is SQVTM, CDR2 ANQGSEA, per germline. The germline V and J ends were trimmed by 7 bases and 3 bases, with 16 bases remaining between them. The CDR3 sequence: CSGSTTGFYEQYF. In nucleotides, the CDR3 is TGCAGCGGTTCAACGACAGGATTCTACGAGCAGTACTTC.

This clone was seen a single time. Other nucleotide sequences from this sample produce the same CDR3. This chain joins TRBV5-4 and TRBJ1-3; possibly TRBD1 for D (6 bases). The V end lost 1 base, the J end lost 0 bases, and 8 bases lay between the germline ends. CDR1 and CDR2 from the germline V gene are SGHNT and YYREEE (reference sequence). The CDR3 totals 15 residues. For the CDR3, the DNA is TGTGCCAGCAGCTTGCAGGGGAACTCTGGAAACACCATATATTTT. It yields the protein CASSLQGNSGNTIYF.

V gene TRBV2 combines with J gene TRBJ1-5; perhaps TRBD1 as D (5 bases). Between the trimmed V and J ends, which lost 7 bases and 4 bases, there was a span of 14 bases. Germline V gene lookup returns CDR1 SNHLY and CDR2 FYNNEI. The CDR3 is 14 amino acids. The CDR3 is CASNLGGFNQPQHF. CDR3 coding DNA: TGTGCCAGCAATCTCGGGGGTTTTAATCAGCCCCAGCATTTT.

This chain uses TRBV27 with TRBJ1-2; 8 bases line up with TRBD1. This CDR3 spans 14 amino acids. Germline V gives CDR1 MNHEY, CDR2 SMNVEV (reference sequence). Germline trimming cut 4 bases from V and 5 bases from J; bases unmatched to any gene: 6. The CDR3 coding sequence is TGTGCCAGCAGTTATGCAGGGGGCGGGTATGGCTACACCTTC. Translation: CASSYAGGGYGYTF.

The rearrangement joins TRBV6-5 to TRBJ2-6; D is uncertain. The length of the CDR3 is 14 residues. CDR1 MNHEY and CDR2 SVGAGI come from the germline V gene. Trimming took 7 bases from V and 0 from J, leaving 7 bases between them. CDR3 in amino acids: CASIEFSGANVLTF. The CDR3 nucleotides are TGTGCCAGCATAGAGTTCTCTGGGGCCAACGTCCTGACTTTC.

The V and J genes are TRBV30 and TRBJ1-5, with D maybe TRBD1 (6 bases). The CDR3 contains 15 residues. Germline CDR1 reads GTSNPN; CDR2 reads SVGIG (reference sequence). V gave up 0 bases and J gave up 6 bases, with 15 bases separating them. CDR3 sequence: CAWSVKAGVSQPQHF. The CDR3 nucleotides read TGTGCCTGGAGTGTTAAGGCAGGGGTAAGTCAGCCCCAGCATTTT.

V and J are TRBV30 and TRBJ1-3, with TRBD1 matching over 7 bases. The CDR3 contains 14 residues. The ends lost 5 bases at V and 1 base at J; junction bases unmatched: 5. Germline values: CDR1 GTSNPN, CDR2 SVGIG (reference sequence). CDR3 in amino acids: CAWEGGFSGNTIYF. The CDR3, as DNA: TGTGCCTGGGAAGGGGGCTTTTCTGGAAACACCATATATTTT.

The chain carries TRBV10-3 and TRBJ2-3; tentative D call: TRBD1 (6 bases). CDR1 ENHRY and CDR2 SYGVKD come from the germline V gene. Trimming removed 3 bases from V and 6 bases from J, with 13 bases in between. This CDR3 comprises 14 residues. This chain's CDR3 is CAISDNIQGDTQYF. The CDR3 DNA reads TGTGCCATCAGTGATAATATCCAGGGGGATACGCAGTATTTT.

The rearrangement links TRBV20-1 to TRBJ2-3; TRBD2 matches 12 bases. CDR1 and CDR2 from the germline V gene are DFQATT and SNEGSKA (reference sequence). The ends lost 3 bases at V and 5 bases at J; junction bases unmatched: 9. The CDR3 has 16 residues. Here the CDR3 reads CSASILAGGPKDTQYF. The CDR3 DNA reads as TGCAGTGCTAGTATTCTAGCGGGGGGGCCGAAAGATACGCAGTATTTT.

This clone was picked up a small number of times. This chain uses TRBV5-1 with TRBJ2-5; TRBD2 agrees at 10 bases. The CDR3 has 15 amino acids. The germline V gene encodes CDR1 SGHRS and CDR2 YFSETQ. After removal of 2 bases from V and 5 bases from J, the junction contained 6 bases not matched to a gene. The CDR3 spells CASSFTSGDGETQYF. The CDR3 DNA sequence: TGCGCCAGCAGCTTTACTAGCGGGGACGGCGAGACCCAGTACTTC.

The chain carries TRBV7-9 and TRBJ1-5; D is undetermined. The germline V and J ends were trimmed by 5 bases and 0 bases, with 8 bases remaining between them. Germline values: CDR1 SEHNR, CDR2 FQNEAQ (reference sequence). The CDR3 extends over 14 amino acids. CDR3 DNA sequence: TGTGCCAGCAGCCCCAGGAATAGCAATCAGCCCCAGCATTTT. As protein: CASSPRNSNQPQHF.

Here the CDR3 reads CASSLSAGADEQFF. As DNA, the CDR3 is TGTGCCAGCAGCTTATCCGCAGGGGCGGATGAGCAGTTCTTC. The V call is TRBV7-6, the J call TRBJ2-1, with a weak D call TRBD1 (6 bases). CDR1 and CDR2 from the germline V gene are SGHVS and FNYEAQ. Deletions cut 2 bases from V and 8 bases from J, with 13 bases between. CDR3 length: 14 amino acids. The full variable domain, completed using reference TRBV7-6 and TRBJ2-1, is GAGVSQSPRYKVTKRGQDVALRCDPISGHVSLYWYRQALGQGPEFLTYFNYEAQQDKSGLPNDRFSAERPEGSISTLTIQRTEQRDSAMYRCASSLSAGADEQFFGPGTRLTVL.

This sequence joins TRBV30 and TRBJ1-5, with no clear D. Germline values: CDR1 GTSNPN, CDR2 SVGIG (reference sequence). The CDR3 has 12 residues. V lost 2 bases to trimming and J lost 5 bases, with 7 bases between them. The CDR3: CAWSIHDQPQHF. The DNA of the CDR3 is TGTGCCTGGAGTATACACGATCAGCCCCAGCATTTT. The full variable domain, completed using reference TRBV30 and TRBJ1-5, is SQTIHQWPATLVQPVGSPLSLECTVEGTSNPNLYWYRQAAGRGLQLLFYSVGIGQISSEVPQNLSASRPQDRQFILSSKKLLLSDSGFYLCAWSIHDQPQHFGDGTRLSIL.

In DNA, the CDR3 is TGTGCCAGCTCACCAGGGACAGGGGGAAGCAATCAGCCCCAGCATTTT. Protein: CASSPGTGGSNQPQHF. The J gene is TRBJ1-5, the V gene TRBV18; 11 bases are shared with TRBD1. Germline loops: CDR1 KGHSH, CDR2 LQKENI. J lost 1 base, V lost 2 bases, and 1 base had no gene match. The CDR3 spans 16 residues.